The entry below gives a single T cell receptor (beta chain) sequence along with its context. The antigen remains unidentified. What made the TCR beta cDNA was 5'RACE template switching with UMIs. Following a re-call of the 5' RACE reads, TCRdb has one entry per CDR3 protein and lacks DNA. The table counts 350,000 to 400,000 distinct CDR3 sequences; about 11% lies in the top ten. CDR3 length: 13 residues. Per germline, CDR1 SGHTA and CDR2 FQGNSA. These data come from a study of T cells expressing NK-cell markers. Background on the study: Within the sequenced cohort of eight donors, seven exhibited HCMV seropositivity and one was seronegative. Findings of the study overall: One observes that, in several donors, these clonotypes were also the leading ones within the CD3+CD56-NKG2C+ fraction.

This TCR came from a woman aged 45 to 65 in good health. The sequenced material came from blood T cells: a sorted CD56 or NKG2C T cell subset, CD4+ or CD8+ T cells, or bulk PBMC T cells (not recorded which). J is TRBJ1-4 and V is TRBV7-2; the D call from TCRdb, TRBD1, cannot be confirmed without DNA. This chain's CDR3 is CASSRWDREKLFF.